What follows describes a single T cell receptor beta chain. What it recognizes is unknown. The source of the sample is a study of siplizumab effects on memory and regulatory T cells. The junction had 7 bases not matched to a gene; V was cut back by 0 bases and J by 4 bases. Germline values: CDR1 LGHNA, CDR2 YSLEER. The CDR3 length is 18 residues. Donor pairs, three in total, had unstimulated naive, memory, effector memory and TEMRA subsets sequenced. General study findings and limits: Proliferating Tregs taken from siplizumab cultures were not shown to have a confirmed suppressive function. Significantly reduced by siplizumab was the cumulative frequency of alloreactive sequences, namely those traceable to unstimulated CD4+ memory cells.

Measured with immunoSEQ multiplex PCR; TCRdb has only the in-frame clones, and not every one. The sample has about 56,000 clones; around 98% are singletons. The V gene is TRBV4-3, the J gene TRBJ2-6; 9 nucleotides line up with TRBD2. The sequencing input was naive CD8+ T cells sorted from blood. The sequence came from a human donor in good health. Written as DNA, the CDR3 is TGCGCCAGCAGCCAAGATAGCCGGACTAGCGCCGGGGCCAACGTCCTGACTTTC. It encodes CASSQDSRTSAGANVLTF.